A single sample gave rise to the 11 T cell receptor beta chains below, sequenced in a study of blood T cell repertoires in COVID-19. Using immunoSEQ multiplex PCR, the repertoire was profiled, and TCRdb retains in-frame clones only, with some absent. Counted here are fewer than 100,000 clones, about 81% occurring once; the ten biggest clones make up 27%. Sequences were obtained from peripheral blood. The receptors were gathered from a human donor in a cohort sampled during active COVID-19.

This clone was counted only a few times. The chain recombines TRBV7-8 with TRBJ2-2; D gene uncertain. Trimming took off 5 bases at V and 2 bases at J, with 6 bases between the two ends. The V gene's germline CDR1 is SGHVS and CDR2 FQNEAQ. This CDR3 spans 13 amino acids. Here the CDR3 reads CASSPSNTGELFF. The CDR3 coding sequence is TGTGCCAGCAGCCCGTCCAACACCGGGGAGCTGTTTTTT.

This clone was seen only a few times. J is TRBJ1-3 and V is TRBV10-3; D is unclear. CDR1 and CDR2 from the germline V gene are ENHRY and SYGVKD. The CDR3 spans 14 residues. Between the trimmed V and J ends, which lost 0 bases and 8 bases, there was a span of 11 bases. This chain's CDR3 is CAISESSLRDTIYF. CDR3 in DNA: TGTGCCATCAGTGAGTCGTCTCTGAGGGACACCATATATTTT.

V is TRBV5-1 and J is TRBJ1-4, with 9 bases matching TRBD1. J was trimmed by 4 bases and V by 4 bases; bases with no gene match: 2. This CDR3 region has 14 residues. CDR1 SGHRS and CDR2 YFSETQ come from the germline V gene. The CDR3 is CASSRTGDNEKLFF. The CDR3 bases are TGCGCCAGCAGCCGGACAGGGGATAATGAAAAACTGTTTTTT.

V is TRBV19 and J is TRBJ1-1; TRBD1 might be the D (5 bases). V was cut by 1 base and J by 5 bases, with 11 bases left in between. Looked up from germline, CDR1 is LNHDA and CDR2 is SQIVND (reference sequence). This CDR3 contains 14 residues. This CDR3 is CASSIGDLGTEAFF. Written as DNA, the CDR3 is TGTGCCAGTAGTATAGGGGACTTAGGGACTGAAGCTTTCTTT.

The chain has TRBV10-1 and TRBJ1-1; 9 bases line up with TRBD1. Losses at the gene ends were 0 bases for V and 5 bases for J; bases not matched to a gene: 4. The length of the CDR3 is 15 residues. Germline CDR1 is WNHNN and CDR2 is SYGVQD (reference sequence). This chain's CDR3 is CASSESGQGETEAFF. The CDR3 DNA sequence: TGCGCCAGCAGTGAGTCGGGACAGGGTGAAACTGAAGCTTTCTTT.

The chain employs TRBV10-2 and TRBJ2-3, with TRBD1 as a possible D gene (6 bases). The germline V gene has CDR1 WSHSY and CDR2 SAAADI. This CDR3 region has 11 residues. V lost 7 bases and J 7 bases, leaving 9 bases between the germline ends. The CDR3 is CASKRGNTQYF. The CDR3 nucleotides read TGCGCCAGCAAGAGGGGGAATACGCAGTATTTT.

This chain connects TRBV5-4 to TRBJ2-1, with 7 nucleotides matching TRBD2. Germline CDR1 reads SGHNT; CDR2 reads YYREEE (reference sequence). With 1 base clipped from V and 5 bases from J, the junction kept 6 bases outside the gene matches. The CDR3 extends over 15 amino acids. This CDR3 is CASSLIRGVNNEQFF. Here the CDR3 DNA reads TGTGCCAGCAGCTTGATTCGGGGGGTTAACAATGAGCAGTTCTTC.

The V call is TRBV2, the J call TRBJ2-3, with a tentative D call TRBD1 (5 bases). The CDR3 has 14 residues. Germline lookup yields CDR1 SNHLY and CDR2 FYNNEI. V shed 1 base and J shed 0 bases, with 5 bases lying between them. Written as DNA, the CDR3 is TGTGCCAGCAGTGAAGGACAGAGCACAGATACGCAGTATTTT. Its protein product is CASSEGQSTDTQYF.

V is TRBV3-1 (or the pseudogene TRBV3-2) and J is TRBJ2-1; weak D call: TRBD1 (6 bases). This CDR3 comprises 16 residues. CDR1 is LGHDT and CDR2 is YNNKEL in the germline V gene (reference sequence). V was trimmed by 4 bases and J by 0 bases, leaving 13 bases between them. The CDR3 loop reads CASSRPGAPSYNEQFF. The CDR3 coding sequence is TGTGCCAGCAGCCGCCCAGGGGCCCCCTCCTACAATGAGCAGTTCTTC.

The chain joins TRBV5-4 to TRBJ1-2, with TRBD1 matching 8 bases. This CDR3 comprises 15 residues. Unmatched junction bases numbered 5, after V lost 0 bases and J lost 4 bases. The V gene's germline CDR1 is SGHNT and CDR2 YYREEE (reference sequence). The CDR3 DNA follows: TGTGCCAGCAGCTTGGGGGACAGGACCGTCTATGGCTACACCTTC. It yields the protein CASSLGDRTVYGYTF.

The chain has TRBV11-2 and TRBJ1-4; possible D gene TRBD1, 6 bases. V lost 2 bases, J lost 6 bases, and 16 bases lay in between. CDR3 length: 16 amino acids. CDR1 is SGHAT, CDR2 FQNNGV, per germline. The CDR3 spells CASSLRAGEGDEKLFF. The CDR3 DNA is TGTGCCAGCAGCTTACGGGCAGGGGAGGGAGATGAAAAACTGTTTTTT.